Sequencing of this T cell receptor (beta chain) was carried out in a study of technical replicates of blood from a handful of donors. Clones were read by immunoSEQ multiplex PCR, and TCRdb kept only the in-frame ones, dropping some. The sample carries tens of thousands of clones, around 90% recorded once. Germline V lookup: CDR1 MDHEN, CDR2 SYDVKM. The CDR3 extends over 14 amino acids. The ends were cut back, 7 bases at V and 4 bases at J, with 16 bases in the middle. Sequenced input: T cells isolated from PBMCs. The rearrangement uses TRBV28 and TRBJ1-2, with D tentatively TRBD1 (5 bases). This clonotype originated in a human donor in good health. CDR3 in DNA: TGTGCCAGCACCCCCGGGGGGGTTCTCTATGGCTACACCTTC. It specifies CASTPGGVLYGYTF.